This T cell receptor beta chain was identified in a study of T cell responses to AZD1222 COVID-19 vaccine. Looking at the study overall: Investigators merged groups given second doses at roughly 4 or roughly 12 weeks.

In regard to this clone: Its antigen is as yet unknown.

Study-wide results and limits: The repertoires were collected only after the peak T cell response. Seropositive AZD1222 recipients at baseline numbered only five or six. Clonal diversity was possibly underestimated, and the donors were mostly white British, with more females.

Looked up from germline, CDR1 is LNHDA and CDR2 is SQIVND (reference sequence). Deletions cut 4 bases from V and 3 bases from J, with 13 bases between. CDR3 length: 15 amino acids. Sequencing used immunoSEQ multiplex PCR; TCRdb keeps in-frame clones, though not all of them. This table has approximately 140,000 clones, approximately 92% appearing once. The origin of this receptor is an adult in good health. The rearrangement links TRBV19 to TRBJ2-1; no clear D. This specimen was peripheral blood, taken on day 0 of AZD1222 vaccination. CDR3 loop: CASSTPSPDYNEQFF. The CDR3 DNA sequence: TGTGCCAGTAGTACGCCCTCCCCGGACTACAATGAGCAGTTCTTC.